This T cell receptor beta chain was identified during a study of blood T cells in healthy people across ages. Study observations and caveats: Changes in expanded clonotypes were possibly confounded, as the CMV status of donors was unknown. Per million T cells, TCR beta diversity dropped about linearly as age rose.

Isolated PBMCs totaled at least 7 million in each sample. Concerning this clonotype: No antigen is known for it.

Sample-barcoded 5' priming and a J-beta primer mix drove a second PCR of about 7 to 12 cycles. A single record per CDR3 protein comes from TCRdb applying MiXCR to the 5' RACE reads. The sample has approximately 1,000,000 distinct CDR3 sequences, more than 30% seen once. Germline V gene lookup returns CDR1 SGHAT and CDR2 FQNNGV. The CDR3 length is 15 residues. V was shortened by 7 bases and J by 0 bases, with 13 bases between the two germline ends. The receptor was isolated from a man in his late teens or twenties in good health. Sequenced sample: blood. The rearrangement links TRBV11-2 to TRBJ1-3; D not certain. CDR3 amino acids: CASTPAGSSGNTIYF. The CDR3 nucleotides are TGTGCCAGCACCCCCGCGGGGTCCTCTGGAAACACCATATATTTT.